Below are 25 T cell receptor beta chains sequenced from a single sample in a study of blood T cell repertoires in COVID-19. Generated by immunoSEQ multiplex PCR, the TCRdb table keeps only in-frame clones and is missing some. The sample shows approximately 160,000 clones, approximately 87% of them seen only once. The sequenced sample was peripheral blood. The source is a woman in her 70s with acute or convalescent COVID-19.

The V gene is TRBV30, the J gene TRBJ1-5; D is unclear. This CDR3 spans 13 amino acids. CDR1 and CDR2 from the germline V gene are GTSNPN and SVGIG (reference sequence). V lost 0 bases to trimming and J lost 3 bases, with 6 bases between them. The CDR3, as DNA: TGTGCCTGGAGTGTGTGGCCCAATCAGCCCCAGCATTTT. Translating gives CAWSVWPNQPQHF.

The genes are TRBV7-2 and TRBJ2-1, with D perhaps matching TRBD2 (6 bases). Germline V CDR1 and CDR2: SGHTA, FQGNSA. This CDR3 has 15 amino acids. The V end was cut by 1 base, the J end by 6 bases, with 13 bases between. CDR3: CASSLGGGGANEQFF. The CDR3 DNA sequence: TGTGCCAGCAGCTTAGGAGGCGGCGGGGCCAATGAGCAGTTCTTC.

This chain links TRBV28 with TRBJ1-4; D unclear. V gave up 8 bases and J gave up 4 bases, with 8 bases separating them. CDR1 is MDHEN and CDR2 is SYDVKM in the germline V gene. The length of the CDR3 is 12 residues. CDR3 sequence: CASLDGNEKLFF. The CDR3 region has the DNA TGTGCCAGCCTAGACGGTAATGAAAAACTGTTTTTT.

The rearrangement joins TRBV18 to TRBJ1-1; perhaps TRBD1 as D (5 bases). The CDR3 has 14 amino acids. V dropped 5 bases and J dropped 0 bases, with 10 bases sitting between them. Looked up from germline, CDR1 is KGHSH and CDR2 is LQKENI. The CDR3 coding sequence is TGTGCCAGCTCATCGGACATAGTGAACACTGAAGCTTTCTTT. Its translation is CASSSDIVNTEAFF. The full variable domain, in which reference TRBV18 and TRBJ1-1 provide the parts outside the CDR3, is NAGVMQNPRHLVRRRGQEARLRCSPMKGHSHVYWYRQLPEEGLKFMVYLQKENIIDESGMPKERFSAEFPKEGPSILRIQQVVRGDSAAYFCASSSDIVNTEAFFGQGTRLTVV.

The chain recombines TRBV28 with TRBJ1-1; the D is unclear. V lost 6 bases and J 6 bases, leaving 17 bases between the germline ends. Per the germline V gene, CDR1 is MDHEN and CDR2 is SYDVKM. The CDR3 covers 14 residues. In DNA, the CDR3 is TGTGCCAGCAGACGAGAGGCCCCGCAACCTGAAGCTTTCTTT. Its translation is CASRREAPQPEAFF.

This clone came up a few times. The V gene is TRBV9, the J gene TRBJ2-1; D is possibly TRBD1 (5 bases). The CDR3 contains 15 residues. Germline V gives CDR1 SGDLS, CDR2 YYNGEE. Between the trimmed V and J ends, which lost 0 bases and 15 bases, there was a span of 22 bases. This CDR3 is CASSVGQGHDYRRFF. The CDR3 DNA sequence: TGTGCCAGCAGCGTAGGGCAGGGTCACGATTATCGGCGGTTCTTC. Full variable domain (remainder filled in from reference TRBV9 and TRBJ2-1): DSGVTQTPKHLITATGQRVTLRCSPRSGDLSVYWYQQSLDQGLQFLIQYYNGEERAKGNILERFSAQQFPDLHSELNLSSLELGDSALYFCASSVGQGHDYRRFFGPGTRLTVL.

J is TRBJ1-1 and V is TRBV19, with 9 bases identical to TRBD1. In germline, CDR1 is LNHDA, CDR2 SQIVND (reference sequence). This CDR3 comprises 15 residues. V shed 3 bases and J 6 bases; nucleotides not matched to a gene: 8. CDR3 sequence (DNA): TGTGCCAGTAGTATTGGTACAGGGGGCTCAGCTGAAGCTTTCTTT. Translated, it gives CASSIGTGGSAEAFF.

This clone appeared once. The chain uses TRBV9 and TRBJ2-7; D not resolved. CDR1 is SGDLS, CDR2 YYNGEE, per germline. Trimming pared 5 bases from V and 2 bases from J, leaving 14 bases between. This CDR3 is 14 amino acids long. The CDR3, as DNA: TGTGCCAGCAGTAAAGAACTAACGGCCTACGAGCAGTACTTC. The encoded protein is CASSKELTAYEQYF. The full variable domain, in which reference TRBV9 and TRBJ2-7 provide the parts outside the CDR3, is DSGVTQTPKHLITATGQRVTLRCSPRSGDLSVYWYQQSLDQGLQFLIQYYNGEERAKGNILERFSAQQFPDLHSELNLSSLELGDSALYFCASSKELTAYEQYFGPGTRLTVT.

The chain links TRBV28 to TRBJ1-2; 9 bases agree with TRBD1. CDR1 and CDR2 (germline): MDHEN, SYDVKM. The CDR3 is 16 residues long. The V and J ends lost 5 bases and 3 bases, in that order; junction bases with no gene match: 10. Here the CDR3 DNA reads TGTGCCAGCAGTGTGGCGACAGGGGGAATTCACTATGGCTACACCTTC. It translates to CASSVATGGIHYGYTF.

The V gene is TRBV11-2, the J gene TRBJ1-1; D perhaps matches TRBD1 (5 bases). V lost 2 bases and J lost 0, with 7 bases in between. Germline lookup yields CDR1 SGHAT and CDR2 FQNNGV. This CDR3 is built from 14 residues. As DNA, the CDR3 is TGTGCCAGCAGCTTAAGGGGCATGAACACTGAAGCTTTCTTT. Translating it yields CASSLRGMNTEAFF.

This sequence joins TRBV19 and TRBJ2-3; D perhaps matches TRBD1 (6 bases). The CDR3 is 15 amino acids. From germline, CDR1 is LNHDA and CDR2 SQIVND (reference sequence). Trimming removed 6 bases at V and 6 bases at J, with 19 bases between. The CDR3 nucleotides read TGTGCCAGTAGGCCAGGGGCGCATATTGGTGATACGCAGTATTTT. Amino acids: CASRPGAHIGDTQYF.

The V gene is TRBV6-5, the J gene TRBJ2-1; no firm D call. The CDR3 runs to 12 residues. V shed 7 bases and J shed 7 bases, with 11 bases lying between them. The germline V gene has CDR1 MNHEY and CDR2 SVGAGI. The CDR3 DNA is TGTGCCAGCATGAAAAGTACTAATGAGCAGTTCTTC. It specifies CASMKSTNEQFF.

The chain is built from TRBV5-6 and TRBJ1-2; the D is unclear. The CDR3 covers 11 residues. The germline V gene encodes CDR1 SGHDT and CDR2 YYEEEE. Trimming shortened V by 3 bases and J by 8 bases, and 8 bases separated the two germline ends. The chain's CDR3 is CASSSFGGYTF. The CDR3, as DNA: TGTGCCAGCAGCTCTTTCGGGGGCTACACCTTC.

The chain joins TRBV6-6 to TRBJ1-3; D remains unclear. The CDR3 spans 13 residues. V lost 7 bases to trimming and J lost 2 bases, with 9 bases between them. CDR1 and CDR2 from the germline V gene are MNHNY and SVGAGI (reference sequence). CDR3: CASTQEAGNTIYF. CDR3 DNA sequence: TGTGCCAGCACCCAGGAAGCTGGAAACACCATATATTTT.

This chain links TRBV28 with TRBJ2-5; possibly TRBD1 for D (6 bases). The germline V gene has CDR1 MDHEN and CDR2 SYDVKM. The CDR3 consists of 14 residues. The V end was cut by 2 bases, the J end by 4 bases, with 11 bases between. CDR3 in amino acids: CASSLGVRGETQYF. The CDR3 DNA is TGTGCCAGCAGTTTAGGCGTCAGGGGAGAGACCCAGTACTTC. Variable domain in full (rest from reference TRBV28 and TRBJ2-5): DVKVTQSSRYLVKRTGEKVFLECVQDMDHENMFWYRQDPGLGLRLIYFSYDVKMKEKGDIPEGYSVSREKKERFSLILESASTNQTSMYLCASSLGVRGETQYFGPGTRLLVL.

The count of this clone is one. The V and J genes are TRBV9 and TRBJ2-5, with D possibly TRBD1 on 6 matching bases. V shed 2 bases and J shed 2 bases, with 7 bases lying between them. Germline V lookup: CDR1 SGDLS, CDR2 YYNGEE. The CDR3 has 13 residues. CDR3: CASSVGQQETQYF. Here the CDR3 DNA reads TGTGCCAGCAGCGTCGGACAGCAAGAGACCCAGTACTTC.

This clone was observed a single time. This chain connects TRBV19 to TRBJ1-1; tentatively, D is TRBD1 (5 bases). V gave up 1 base and J gave up 0 bases, with 12 bases separating them. Germline-derived CDR1 and CDR2 are LNHDA and SQIVND (reference sequence). CDR3 size: 16 residues. CDR3 sequence (DNA): TGTGCCAGTAGTATAGGGGGCGCGGTGGTGAACACTGAAGCTTTCTTT. This translates into CASSIGGAVVNTEAFF.

The rearrangement links TRBV6-1 to TRBJ1-3, with D possibly TRBD1 on 6 matching bases. Trimming left V 4 bases short and J 0 bases short, with 16 bases between. Germline V lookup: CDR1 MNHNS, CDR2 SASEGT. The CDR3 has 17 amino acids. This CDR3 is CASSALRGTSSGNTIYF. Here the CDR3 DNA reads TGTGCCAGCAGTGCCCTCAGGGGAACGAGCTCTGGAAACACCATATATTTT.

V and J are TRBV4-1 and TRBJ1-5, with D perhaps TRBD1 (6 bases). The CDR3 loop spans 15 amino acids. Germline CDR1 and CDR2: MGHRA and YSYEKL. The ends were cut back, 5 bases at V and 6 bases at J, with 17 bases in the middle. The CDR3 coding sequence is TGCGCCAGCAGCGCAACACCAACAGGGCGTCAGCCCCAGCATTTT. This codes for CASSATPTGRQPQHF.

The genes are TRBV4-3 and TRBJ1-6, with D possibly matching TRBD1 (5 bases). There are 17 residues in the CDR3. Between the trimmed V and J ends, which lost 0 bases and 4 bases, there was a span of 13 bases. Germline V lookup: CDR1 LGHNA, CDR2 YSLEER. The CDR3 DNA is TGCGCCAGCAGCCAAGAGGTTCAGGGTATTTATAATTCACCCCTCCACTTT. Its protein is CASSQEVQGIYNSPLHF.

The rearrangement uses TRBV5-6 and TRBJ1-4; D is unclear. V gave up 2 bases and J gave up 0 bases, with 17 bases separating them. Germline V lookup: CDR1 SGHDT, CDR2 YYEEEE. This CDR3 has 18 amino acids. CDR3 protein: CASSFSMAPVATNEKLFF. CDR3 bases: TGTGCCAGCAGCTTTTCCATGGCCCCAGTGGCAACTAATGAAAAACTGTTTTTT.

This clone was recorded once. The DNA for the CDR3 is TGTGCCAGCAGTTCCCCGGGACAGATGAACACCGGGGAGCTGTTTTTT. It specifies CASSSPGQMNTGELFF. The genes are TRBV27 and TRBJ2-2; TRBD1 aligns across 7 bases. The trim removed 4 bases at V and 1 base at J, leaving 6 bases unmatched. From germline, CDR1 is MNHEY and CDR2 SMNVEV (reference sequence). There are 16 residues in the CDR3.

The gene calls are TRBV19 and TRBJ2-7, with 9 bases identical to TRBD1. Per germline, CDR1 LNHDA and CDR2 SQIVND (reference sequence). V dropped 5 bases and J dropped 1; count of bases not matched to a gene: 9. The CDR3 contains 16 residues. The CDR3 sequence is CASSRQGGGGSYEQYF. CDR3 sequence (DNA): TGTGCCAGTAGTCGACAGGGGGGAGGCGGGTCCTACGAGCAGTACTTC.

The genes are TRBV5-1 and TRBJ2-4, with TRBD1 identical over 10 bases. Trimming cost V 7 bases and J 0 bases; bases outside gene matches: 10. Germline V lookup: CDR1 SGHRS, CDR2 YFSETQ. CDR3 length: 17 amino acids. This CDR3 reads CASQPGQGTLAKNIQYF. CDR3 sequence (DNA): TGCGCCAGCCAGCCGGGACAGGGGACCTTAGCCAAAAACATTCAGTACTTC.

The J gene is TRBJ2-5, the V gene TRBV29-1, with TRBD2 as a possible D gene (6 bases). The germline CDR1 and CDR2 sequences are SQVTM and ANQGSEA. The CDR3 totals 15 residues. V was shortened by 5 bases and J by 1 base, with 17 bases between the two germline ends. The CDR3 DNA follows: TGCAGCGTTCTTGTCTGGCGGGACCCCCAAGAGACCCAGTACTTC. Translating gives CSVLVWRDPQETQYF.